This TCR beta chain emerged from a study of patients and donors after allogeneic stem cell transplantation. Germline V gene sequence: CDR1 MDHEN, CDR2 SYDVKM. The V and J ends lost 7 bases and 1 base, in that order; junction bases with no gene match: 7. This CDR3 has 14 amino acids. TCRdb re-called the RT-PCR reads through MiXCR, storing one row per CDR3 protein. The sample includes about 960,000 distinct CDR3 sequences, about a sixth seen only once; the top ten take roughly 6%. The sample comprised blood, either unsorted or a sorted T cell fraction (not recorded which). The V gene is TRBV28, the J gene TRBJ2-7, with TRBD1 identical over 7 bases. The sequence derives from a human donor who was either an allogeneic HSCT recipient or a stem cell or donor lymphocyte infusion donor (not recorded which). It is not recorded whose cells these are; they may come from a transplant donor. The CDR3 region is CASTPGGKSYEQYF. The CDR3, as DNA: TGTGCCAGCACCCCAGGGGGAAAATCCTACGAGCAGTACTTC.